A selection of T cell receptor beta chains follows, all from one sample in a study of cytomegalovirus exposure and HLA in healthy donors. Only in-frame clones appear in the TCRdb table, and some are missing; sequencing was by immunoSEQ multiplex PCR. This table has roughly 120,000 clones, 75% to 90% appearing once. Sequenced input: PBMCs. These receptors came from a middle-aged man in good health and CMV-seronegative. The CDR3 runs from the conserved cysteine through the conserved F or W. Fields, in order: D gene, V gene, J gene, clone size, CDR3 protein, CDR3 DNA. D genes are given only for firm matches. A clone size is listed for some rows: how often the clone was seen (once, few, many), or a class if it is expanded.

NA	TRBV6-5	TRBJ1-5	NA	CASSLTGNQPQHF	TGTGCCAGCAGTCTTACAGGTAATCAGCCCCAGCATTTT
NA	TRBV28	TRBJ1-5	NA	CASSPGGDNQPQHF	TGTGCCAGCAGCCCCGGGGGGGACAATCAGCCCCAGCATTTT
NA	TRBV6-6	TRBJ2-5	once	CAAGETQYF	TGTGCCGCCGGGGAGACCCAGTACTTC
TRBD1	TRBV5-1	TRBJ1-1	NA	CASTLETGWSEAFF	TGCGCCAGCACCTTGGAGACAGGGTGGTCTGAAGCTTTCTTT
TRBD1	TRBV30	TRBJ1-3	NA	CACWDRESSGNTIYF	TGTGCCTGCTGGGACAGGGAAAGCTCTGGAAACACCATATATTTT
TRBD2	TRBV10-3	TRBJ2-1	NA	CAISDSGGSYNEQFF	TGTGCCATCAGTGATAGCGGGGGGTCCTACAATGAGCAGTTCTTC
NA	TRBV5-1	TRBJ2-4	NA	CASSVQGGNIQYF	TGCGCCAGCAGCGTCCAGGGAGGAAACATTCAGTACTTC
NA	TRBV6-6	TRBJ1-3	few	CASSKGDSSSGNTIYF	TGTGCCAGCAGTAAAGGCGACAGTTCCTCTGGAAACACCATATATTTT
NA	TRBV5-8	TRBJ1-1	NA	CASIQGAFF	TGTGCCAGCATCCAGGGAGCTTTCTTT
TRBD2	TRBV5-1	TRBJ2-5	NA	CASSSPSGGRETQYF	TGCGCCAGCAGCTCCCCTAGCGGGGGGCGAGAGACCCAGTACTTC
NA	TRBV4-1	TRBJ1-3	NA	CASSQAQNTIYF	TGCGCCAGCAGCCAGGCACAGAACACCATATATTTT
NA	TRBV7-2	TRBJ1-5	NA	CASSLGTGVKAQHF	TGTGCCAGCAGCTTAGGAACGGGGGTAAAAGCCCAGCATTTT
NA	TRBV5-1	TRBJ1-5	NA	CASSLGERANQPQHF	TGCGCCAGCAGCTTGGGCGAGCGGGCCAATCAGCCCCAGCATTTT
TRBD2	TRBV7-2	TRBJ2-7	NA	CASSLVRDYGDEQYF	TGTGCCAGCAGCTTAGTGAGGGACTACGGCGACGAGCAGTACTTC
TRBD1	TRBV28	TRBJ1-2	NA	CASRPTGARHGYTF	TGTGCCAGCAGACCTACAGGGGCCCGGCATGGCTACACCTTC
TRBD1	TRBV7-9	TRBJ1-1	NA	CASSPGQGVNTEAFF	TGTGCCAGCAGCCCCGGACAGGGGGTAAACACTGAAGCTTTCTTT
TRBD2	TRBV29-1	TRBJ2-7	NA	CSALGGGGYEQYF	TGCAGCGCCCTGGGGGGGGGAGGGTACGAGCAGTACTTC
NA	TRBV28	TRBJ1-1	NA	CASSLGGTGNTEAFF	TGTGCCAGCAGTTTGGGGGGTACAGGGAACACTGAAGCTTTCTTT
NA	TRBV4-2	TRBJ1-2	NA	CASSQAPGGNYGYTF	TGTGCCAGCAGCCAAGCCCCCGGTGGTAACTATGGCTACACCTTC
NA	TRBV2	TRBJ1-1	NA	CASTVLTGLTLNTEAFF	TGTGCCAGCACAGTACTTACAGGGCTAACTTTGAACACTGAAGCTTTCTTT
TRBD2	TRBV7-9	TRBJ2-2	NA	CASRGTGTKDGGELFF	TGTGCCAGCAGGGGGACCGGGACTAAAGACGGCGGGGAGCTGTTTTTT
NA	TRBV29-1	TRBJ1-1	once	CSVQGGLNTEAFF	TGCAGCGTCCAAGGGGGATTGAACACTGAAGCTTTCTTT
NA	TRBV18	TRBJ1-2	NA	CASSPPAAPDRVFF	TGTGCCAGCTCACCACCCGCCGCTCCGGATCGGGTGTTTTTT
TRBD2	TRBV7-2	TRBJ2-1	NA	CASSLEGGLGYNEQFF	TGTGCCAGCAGCTTAGAGGGAGGGCTTGGCTACAATGAGCAGTTCTTC
NA	TRBV6-4	TRBJ1-1	NA	CAPKGHSQAKTQNTEAFF	TGTGCCCCCAAGGGACACTCCCAGGCCAAAACCCAGAACACTGAAGCTTTCTTT
TRBD2	TRBV6-1	TRBJ2-7	NA	CASSRLAGDSYEQYF	TGTGCCAGCAGTAGACTAGCGGGGGACTCCTACGAGCAGTACTTC
NA	TRBV28	TRBJ1-2	NA	CASSLGGGRGYTF	TGTGCCAGCAGTCTCGGCGGGGGACGTGGCTACACCTTC
NA	TRBV9	TRBJ2-2	NA	CASSVGSRGELFF	TGTGCCAGCAGCGTAGGGTCTCGGGGGGAGCTGTTTTTT
NA	TRBV13	TRBJ2-5	few	CASSFGQGYQETQYF	NA
TRBD1	TRBV28	TRBJ2-6	NA	CASITGGAPGANVLTF	TGTGCCAGCATCACAGGGGGAGCCCCTGGGGCCAACGTCCTGACTTTC
TRBD1	TRBV14	TRBJ2-7	NA	CASSQTGPTYEQYF	TGTGCCAGCAGCCAGACAGGGCCGACCTACGAGCAGTACTTC
NA	TRBV5-1	TRBJ1-2	NA	CASSLAEGGYGYTF	TGCGCCAGCAGCTTGGCCGAGGGTGGCTATGGCTACACCTTC
TRBD1	TRBV7-2	TRBJ1-6	once	CASSPGQVRPLHF	TGTGCCAGCAGCCCGGGACAGGTACGCCCCCTCCACTTT
NA	TRBV27	TRBJ1-1	NA	CASSFPHDDCGFF	TGTGCCAGCAGTTTCCCCCACGACGATTGCGGTTTCTTT
TRBD1	TRBV5-6	TRBJ2-5	NA	CASSLTTGGLETQYF	TGTGCCAGCAGCTTAACCACAGGGGGACTGGAGACCCAGTACTTC
TRBD1	TRBV5-4	TRBJ2-5	NA	CASSWRTGSKQETQYF	TGTGCCAGCAGCTGGAGGACAGGGAGTAAGCAAGAGACCCAGTACTTC
NA	TRBV4-3	TRBJ1-1	NA	CASSQRGGSLGTEAFF	TGCGCCAGCAGCCAGAGGGGGGGAAGCCTGGGGACTGAAGCTTTCTTT
TRBD1	TRBV18	TRBJ1-5	NA	CASSPLTGTGQPQHF	TGTGCCAGCTCACCACTTACAGGGACAGGTCAGCCCCAGCATTTT
NA	TRBV6-1	TRBJ1-2	once	CASSNVQGVDGYTF	TGTGCCAGCAGTAACGTACAGGGAGTCGATGGCTACACCTTC
NA	TRBV14	TRBJ1-1	NA	CASSLVGRGLNTEAFF	TGTGCCAGCAGCCTGGTGGGCCGGGGGTTGAACACTGAAGCTTTCTTT
NA	TRBV28	TRBJ2-3	NA	CASSRAGDTQYF	TGTGCCAGCAGTAGAGCGGGAGATACGCAGTATTTT
NA	TRBV5-3	TRBJ1-5	NA	CARSRGGSGQPQHF	TGTGCCAGAAGCCGGGGGGGGAGTGGTCAGCCCCAGCATTTT
NA	TRBV6-1	TRBJ1-1	NA	CASSEVVGNSKAFF	TGTGCCAGCAGTGAAGTAGTCGGGAACAGTAAAGCTTTCTTT
NA	TRBV5-1	TRBJ1-1	NA	CASSLASLGTEAFF	TGCGCCAGCAGCTTGGCCTCCCTCGGCACTGAAGCTTTCTTT
TRBD1	TRBV11-3	TRBJ1-1	NA	CASSRTRGSTEAFF	TGTGCCAGCAGCCGAACCAGGGGGAGCACTGAAGCTTTCTTT
TRBD1	TRBV5-4	TRBJ2-7	NA	CASSSLRDRPGEQYF	TGTGCCAGCAGCTCTCTACGGGACAGGCCGGGGGAGCAGTACTTC
TRBD2	TRBV29-1	TRBJ2-2	NA	CSALTQTSGGGELFF	TGCAGCGCCCTCACCCAAACTAGCGGGGGAGGGGAGCTGTTTTTT
NA	TRBV7-9	TRBJ1-1	NA	CASSLANREAFF	TGTGCCAGCAGCTTAGCCAACAGGGAAGCTTTCTTT
NA	TRBV15	TRBJ1-2	NA	CATSRVGVAYGYTF	TGTGCCACCAGCAGAGTCGGGGTTGCCTATGGCTACACCTTC
TRBD1	TRBV29-1	TRBJ2-5	NA	CSVEEGPGQGQETQYF	TGCAGCGTTGAAGAAGGCCCGGGACAGGGACAAGAGACCCAGTACTTC
NA	TRBV4-3	TRBJ1-2	NA	CASSQDPARGRGYTF	TGCGCCAGCAGCCAAGACCCGGCCAGGGGAAGAGGCTACACCTTC
TRBD1	TRBV19	TRBJ2-1	once	CASSGRQGNNEQFF	TGTGCCAGTAGTGGGAGACAGGGCAACAATGAGCAGTTCTTC
NA	TRBV5-6	TRBJ2-6	NA	CASTFTGANVLTF	TGTGCCAGCACTTTTACTGGGGCCAACGTCCTGACTTTC